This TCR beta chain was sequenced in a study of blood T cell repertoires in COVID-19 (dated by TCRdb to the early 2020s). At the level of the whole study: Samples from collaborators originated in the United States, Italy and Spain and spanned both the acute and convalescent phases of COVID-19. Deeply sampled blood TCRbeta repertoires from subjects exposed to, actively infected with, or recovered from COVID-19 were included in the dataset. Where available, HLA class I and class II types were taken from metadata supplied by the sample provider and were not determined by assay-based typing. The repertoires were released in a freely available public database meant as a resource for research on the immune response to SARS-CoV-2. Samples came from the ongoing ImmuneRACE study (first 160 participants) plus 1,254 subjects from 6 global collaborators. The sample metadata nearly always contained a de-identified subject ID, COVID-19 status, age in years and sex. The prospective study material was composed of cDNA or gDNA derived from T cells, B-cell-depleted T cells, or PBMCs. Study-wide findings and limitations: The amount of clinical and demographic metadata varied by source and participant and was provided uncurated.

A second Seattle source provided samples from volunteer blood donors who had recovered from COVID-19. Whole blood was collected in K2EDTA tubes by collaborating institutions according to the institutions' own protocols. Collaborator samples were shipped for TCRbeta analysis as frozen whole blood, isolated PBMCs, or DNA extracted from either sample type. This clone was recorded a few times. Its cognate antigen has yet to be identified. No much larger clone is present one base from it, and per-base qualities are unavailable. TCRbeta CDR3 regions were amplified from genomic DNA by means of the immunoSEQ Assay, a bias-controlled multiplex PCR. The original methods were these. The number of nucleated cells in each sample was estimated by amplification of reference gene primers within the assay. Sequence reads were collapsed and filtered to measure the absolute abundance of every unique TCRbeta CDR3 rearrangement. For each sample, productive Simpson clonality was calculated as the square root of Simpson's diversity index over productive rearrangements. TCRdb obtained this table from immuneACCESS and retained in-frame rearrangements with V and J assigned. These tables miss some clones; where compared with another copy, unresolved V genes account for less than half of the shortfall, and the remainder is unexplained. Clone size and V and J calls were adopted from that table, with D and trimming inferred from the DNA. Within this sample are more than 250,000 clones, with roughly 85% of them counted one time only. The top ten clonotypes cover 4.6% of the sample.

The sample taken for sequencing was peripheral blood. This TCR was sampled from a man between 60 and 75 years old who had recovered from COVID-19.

The DNA reads as follows: TGTGCCTGGCACCAGGCGGGACGATATAATTCACCCCTCCACTTT. Its amino acids are CAWHQAGRYNSPLHF. The receptor chain draws on TRBV30 and TRBJ1-6; tentative D gene TRBD1, with 5 bases matching. V loses 5 bases, J loses 4 bases, and the germline ends lie 15 bases apart. From its cysteine to its phenylalanine, the CDR3 spans 15 amino acids. Here the CDR3 DNA is all that survives: 45 bases in frame from base 1. The germline V gene (reference sequence) sets CDR1 to GTSNPN and CDR2 to SVGIG.